The next 28 T cell receptor beta chains were all read from a single sample in a study of T cells in women clearing cervical HPV infection. TCRdb's table, derived via immunoSEQ multiplex PCR, lists solely in-frame clones and lacks some. The table for this sample gives 25,000 to 35,000 clones. Input material: blood buffy coat. These receptors came from a woman aged 18 to 69 with a cervical HPV16 infection that either progressed to CIN3+ or cleared (not recorded which).

A word on this clone: The CDR3 end falls 3 residues outside the read, so it is completed with the germline J gene. The chain uses TRBV5-4 and TRBJ2-4, with D possibly TRBD1 on 5 matching bases. Germline assignment: CDR1 SGHNT and CDR2 YYREEE (reference sequence). Trimming took off 0 bases at V and 2 bases at J, with 9 bases between the two ends. CDR3 length: 15 amino acids. CDR3 DNA (partial): TGTGCCAGCAGCTTGGATAGGGGTACCAAAAACATT. Translated, it gives CASSLDRGTKNI. The entire CDR3 protein reads CASSLDRGTKNIQYF.

Worth noting for this clone: The read halts 3 residues ahead of the CDR3 end, with the missing end drawn from the germline J gene. The genes are TRBV7-8 and TRBJ2-2; 7 positions agree with TRBD1. In germline, CDR1 is SGHVS, CDR2 FQNEAQ. After removal of 5 bases from V and 4 bases from J, the junction contained 13 bases not matched to a gene. This CDR3 has 17 residues. This CDR3 reads CASSPRQGGPRTGELFF. The covered CDR3 bases are TGTGCCAGCAGCCCCCGACAGGGTGGCCCCCGCACCGGGGAG.

On this clone: The CDR3 extends 3 residues past the end of the read, so its final part is completed from the germline J gene. This chain links TRBV7-9 with TRBJ1-1; D not resolved. Germline V gene data show CDR1 as SEHNR and CDR2 as FQNEAQ (reference sequence). With 5 bases removed from V and 5 bases from J, the gap between germline ends came to 9 bases. The CDR3 spans 12 residues. The CDR3 reads CASSVISTEAFF. The part of the CDR3 DNA that was read is TGTGCCAGCAGCGTCATTAGTACTGAA.

Comment on this clone: The missing CDR3 end, 3 residues past where the read stops, is filled in from the germline J gene. The chain is built from TRBV18 and TRBJ2-3, with TRBD2 matching over 7 bases. Germline V CDR1 and CDR2: KGHSH, LQKENI. The CDR3 loop spans 15 amino acids. The CDR3 protein is CASSPRAGEQETQYF. The sequenced part of the CDR3 DNA is TGTGCCAGCTCACCCCGGGCGGGAGAACAAGAGACG.

CDR3 in amino acids: CASSIDRGTWGYTF. The CDR3 bases that were read are TGTGCCAGTAGTATCGACAGGGGGACTTGGGGC. The chain links TRBV19 to TRBJ1-2; 9 bases map to TRBD1. The observed sequence ends 3 residues before the CDR3 terminus, with the missing tail filled in from the germline J gene. The germline V gene has CDR1 LNHDA and CDR2 SQIVND (reference sequence). The CDR3 sequence is 14 residues long.

A word on this clone: Coverage ceases 3 residues before the CDR3 finishes, and the germline J gene fills in the end. The rearrangement joins TRBV19 to TRBJ2-3, with 10 positions matching TRBD2. From germline, CDR1 is LNHDA and CDR2 SQIVND (reference sequence). The CDR3 extends over 13 amino acids. CDR3 DNA (partial): TGTGCCAGCTGCTCTAGCGGGAGTGAGACG. Its protein product is CASCSSGSET. The CDR3, in full, reads CASCSSGSETQYF.

As to this clone: The CDR3 goes on 3 residues after the read ends, and that part is filled in from the germline J gene. This sequence joins TRBV5-6 and TRBJ2-5; possibly TRBD1 for D (6 bases). Trimming took off 1 base at V and 4 bases at J, with 11 bases between the two ends. Germline V gene data show CDR1 as SGHDT and CDR2 as YYEEEE. The CDR3 is 14 residues long. The part of the CDR3 DNA that was read is TGTGCCAGCAGCTTGACGACAGGCGGAGAGACC. Residues: CASSLTTGGET. The whole CDR3 is CASSLTTGGETQYF.

The DNA read from the CDR3 is TGTGCCAGCAGTCAACCGACAGGGTCTATGAACACTGAA. Amino acids: CASSQPTGSMNTE. The entire CDR3 reads CASSQPTGSMNTEAFF. V is TRBV6-2 or TRBV6-3 and J is TRBJ1-1; 7 bases are shared with TRBD1. The sequence runs out 3 residues before the end of the CDR3; the remainder is reconstructed from the germline J gene. The V gene end was trimmed by 5 bases and the J gene end by 0 bases; junction bases not matched to a gene: 9. The CDR3 extends over 16 amino acids. The germline V gene has CDR1 MNHEY and CDR2 SVGEGT.

For this clone: The observed sequence ends 3 residues before the CDR3 terminus, with the missing tail filled in from the germline J gene. The rearrangement links TRBV28 to TRBJ2-1; tentative D call: TRBD2 (5 bases). The ends were cut back, 2 bases at V and 6 bases at J, with 14 bases in the middle. This CDR3 is 15 amino acids long. CDR1 is MDHEN, CDR2 SYDVKM, per germline. The CDR3 DNA, read in part, is TGTGCCAGCAGTTTACTGGACTTAAGAGGCAATGAG. It is translated as CASSLLDLRGNE. The entire CDR3 reads CASSLLDLRGNEQFF. The full variable domain, completed using reference TRBV28 and TRBJ2-1, is DVKVTQSSRYLVKRTGEKVFLECVQDMDHENMFWYRQDPGLGLRLIYFSYDVKMKEKGDIPEGYSVSREKKERFSLILESASTNQTSMYLCASSLLDLRGNEQFFGPGTRLTVL.

Note on this clone: Read sequence stops 3 residues before the CDR3 end, and the germline J gene provides the missing end. V gene TRBV5-1 combines with J gene TRBJ2-3; no reliable D call. The CDR3 extends over 16 amino acids. Trimming cost V 0 bases and J 1 base, with 12 bases left between them. Germline values: CDR1 SGHRS, CDR2 YFSETQ. CDR3 protein: CASSLELSVGTDTQYF. CDR3 DNA (partial): TGCGCCAGCAGCTTGGAACTATCTGTAGGCACAGATACG. The full variable domain, rest sourced from reference TRBV5-1 and TRBJ2-3, is KAGVTQTPRYLIKTRGQQVTLSCSPISGHRSVSWYQQTPGQGLQFLFEYFSETQRNKGNFPGRFSGRQFSNSRSEMNVSTLELGDSALYLCASSLELSVGTDTQYFGPGTRLTVL.

As concerns this clone: The CDR3 end falls 3 residues outside the read, so it is completed with the germline J gene. The genes are TRBV20-1 and TRBJ2-5, with TRBD1 as a possible D gene (6 bases). The CDR3 extends over 15 amino acids. Germline V lookup: CDR1 DFQATT, CDR2 SNEGSKA (reference sequence). The CDR3 here is CSASGQRGSTDTQYF. Partial CDR3 DNA: TGCAGTGCTAGCGGGCAGAGGGGGAGCACAGATACC.

Comment on this clone: The read ends 3 residues before the CDR3 terminus; that terminus is restored from the germline J gene. The rearrangement joins TRBV30 to TRBJ2-7; possible D gene TRBD2, 5 bases. Trimming removed 0 bases from V and 1 base from J, with 16 bases in between. Germline V lookup: CDR1 GTSNPN, CDR2 SVGIG (reference sequence). CDR3 length equals 16 residues. CDR3 bases read: TGTGCCTGGAGTGTACCGGGGAAGGGTGTTTCCTACGAG. It yields the protein CAWSVPGKGVSYE. The full CDR3 protein reads CAWSVPGKGVSYEQYF.

This CDR3 reads CASSPRQGFSNDYTF. The sequenced CDR3 bases are TGTGCCAGCTCACCACGACAGGGTTTTAGCAATGAC. The gene calls are TRBV18 and TRBJ1-2; 7 bases map to TRBD1. The read halts 3 residues ahead of the CDR3 end, with the missing end drawn from the germline J gene. Germline CDR1 KGHSH, CDR2 LQKENI. The CDR3 is made up of 15 amino acids.

Comment on this clone: One junction end does not reproduce the germline sequence, and a read error may be involved. The read is 3 residues too short to cover the CDR3 end, so that end is filled in from the germline J gene. V usage is TRBV27 and J usage is TRBJ2-3; 7 bases fit TRBD2. The germline V gene has CDR1 MNHEY and CDR2 SMNVEV (reference sequence). The CDR3 length is 13 residues. CDR3 region: CASSSTSRDTQYF. The sequenced part of the CDR3 DNA is TGTGCCAGCAGCTCGACTAGCAGAGATACG.

A word on this clone: A read error may produce the germline difference seen at one junction end. The read terminates 3 residues ahead of where the CDR3 ends, so the germline J gene completes it. This CDR3 is also generated by other DNA sequences in the sample. This chain links TRBV7-9 with TRBJ2-7, with TRBD1 as a possible D gene (6 bases). Looked up from germline, CDR1 is SEHNR and CDR2 is FQNEAQ (reference sequence). CDR3 size: 13 residues. CDR3 sequence reads: CSSSLAGAYEQYF. CDR3 DNA, as far as it was read: TGTTCCAGCAGCTTAGCAGGGGCCTACGAG.

A remark on this clone: The read terminates 3 residues before the CDR3 end, so the remaining end is supplied by the germline J gene. The chain is built from TRBV7-9 and TRBJ2-7; D call uncertain. Germline values: CDR1 SEHNR, CDR2 FQNEAQ (reference sequence). The CDR3 is 15 amino acids. Trimming took 2 bases from V and 2 from J, leaving 13 bases between them. Here the CDR3 reads CASSLKFDSAYEQYF. Partial CDR3 DNA: TGTGCCAGCAGCTTAAAATTTGACTCCGCCTACGAG.

Remarks on this clone: The read comes to an end 3 residues before the CDR3 does, leaving the germline J gene to fill in the end. The chain couples TRBV10-3 to TRBJ2-3; TRBD2 is a possible D gene (6 bases). Germline CDR1 and CDR2: ENHRY and SYGVKD. CDR3 length equals 14 residues. Trimming took off 5 bases at V and 0 bases at J, with 9 bases between the two ends. This CDR3 reads CAISKGLSTDTQYF. The CDR3 bases that were read are TGTGCCATCAGTAAAGGACTAAGCACAGATACG.

Turning to this clone: The read is 3 residues too short to cover the CDR3 end, so that end is filled in from the germline J gene. The chain carries TRBV11-1 and TRBJ2-3, with D perhaps matching TRBD1 (5 bases). Trimming took 1 base from V and 2 from J, leaving 10 bases between them. Germline values: CDR1 SGHAT, CDR2 FQDESV (reference sequence). The CDR3 is 15 residues long. The sequenced CDR3 bases are TGTGCCAGCAGCTTAGTAGACAGATTCACAGATACG. Translating it yields CASSLVDRFTDT. The full CDR3 reads CASSLVDRFTDTQYF.

As for this clone: Coverage ceases 3 residues before the CDR3 finishes, and the germline J gene fills in the end. J is TRBJ2-3 and V is TRBV27; D uncertain. V lost 3 bases and J 1 base, leaving 14 bases between the germline ends. Germline loops: CDR1 MNHEY, CDR2 SMNVEV (reference sequence). The CDR3 runs 16 residues. This CDR3 is CASSFITKRGTDTQYF. The sequenced part of the CDR3 DNA is TGTGCCAGCAGTTTTATAACGAAACGGGGCACAGATACG.

Concerning this clone: The CDR3 extends 3 residues past the end of the read, so its final part is completed from the germline J gene. The chain carries TRBV18 and TRBJ1-1; D may be TRBD1 (6 bases). Germline assignment: CDR1 KGHSH and CDR2 LQKENI. The germline V and J ends were trimmed by 3 bases and 0 bases, with 11 bases remaining between them. This CDR3 spans 15 amino acids. Incomplete CDR3 DNA: TGTGCCAGCTCACCCCCTGGGACAATGAACACTGAA. Protein sequence: CASSPPGTMNTE. The entire CDR3 reads CASSPPGTMNTEAFF.

On this clone: Read sequence stops 3 residues before the CDR3 end, and the germline J gene provides the missing end. V and J are TRBV5-1 and TRBJ1-2, with no clear D. The CDR3 length is 15 residues. Per germline, CDR1 SGHRS and CDR2 YFSETQ. The sequenced part of the CDR3 DNA is TGCGCCAGCAGCTTGGGGTCGGCGGGATTAGAGACC. Translating it yields CASSLGSAGLET. The whole CDR3 protein reads CASSLGSAGLETYTF.

Points on this clone: Read sequence stops 3 residues before the CDR3 end, and the germline J gene provides the missing end. The chain is built from TRBV28 and TRBJ2-7; 7 nucleotides line up with TRBD2. This CDR3 has 12 residues. Germline-derived CDR1 and CDR2 are MDHEN and SYDVKM. V lost 5 bases to trimming and J lost 6 bases; unmatched junction nucleotides: 4. CDR3 DNA, as far as it was read: TGTGCCAGCAGTATCCGGACTAGCGAG. Protein: CASSIRTSE. In full, the CDR3 reads CASSIRTSEQYF.

The chain's CDR3 is CSARGGGGGSYNEQFF. The sequenced part of the CDR3 DNA is TGCAGTGCTAGAGGGGGGGGTGGGGGTTCCTACAATGAG. This rearrangement joins TRBV20-1 to TRBJ2-1, with 7 bases that match TRBD2. Coverage ceases 3 residues before the CDR3 finishes, and the germline J gene fills in the end. The length of the CDR3 is 16 residues. The germline CDR1 and CDR2 sequences are DFQATT and SNEGSKA (reference sequence). Trimming at V came to 1 base and at J to 1 base, leaving 7 bases not matched to a gene.

As to this clone: Read coverage stops 3 residues before the CDR3 terminus; the germline J gene supplies the remainder. The chain joins TRBV28 to TRBJ2-5, with 8 bases that match TRBD1. The CDR3 runs 14 residues. The V and J ends lost 1 base and 7 bases, in that order; junction bases with no gene match: 5. Germline CDR1 MDHEN, CDR2 SYDVKM. Incomplete CDR3 DNA: TGTGCCAGCAGTTTATCGACAGGGGTGATGACC. Protein sequence: CASSLSTGVMT. In full, the CDR3 reads CASSLSTGVMTQYF. Full variable domain (outside the CDR3, taken from reference TRBV28 and TRBJ2-5): DVKVTQSSRYLVKRTGEKVFLECVQDMDHENMFWYRQDPGLGLRLIYFSYDVKMKEKGDIPEGYSVSREKKERFSLILESASTNQTSMYLCASSLSTGVMTQYFGPGTRLLVL.

A word on this clone: Coverage ceases 3 residues before the CDR3 finishes, and the germline J gene fills in the end. The chain combines TRBV19 with TRBJ1-1; D gene unclear. The CDR3 totals 14 residues. V shed 6 bases and J shed 4 bases, with 15 bases lying between them. Germline V CDR1 and CDR2: LNHDA, SQIVND (reference sequence). Incomplete CDR3 DNA: TGTGCCAGTAGCGTGACACCTTGGTCCACTGAA. Protein product: CASSVTPWSTE. The whole CDR3 sequence is CASSVTPWSTEAFF.

CDR3 region: CAIRVAGGSTDTQYF. The CDR3 DNA, read in part, is TGTGCCATCAGAGTAGCGGGAGGCAGCACAGATACG. The chain combines TRBV10-3 with TRBJ2-3, with 10 bases aligning to TRBD2. The read finishes 3 residues shy of the CDR3 end, and the germline J gene is used to complete it. CDR1 and CDR2 (germline): ENHRY, SYGVKD. This CDR3 contains 15 residues. The V segment lost 6 bases and the J segment 0 bases; nucleotides outside the gene matches: 3.

Remarks on this clone: The read ends 3 residues shy of where the CDR3 ends; the end is completed using the germline J gene. J is TRBJ2-2 and V is TRBV30; no definite D call. The CDR3 extends over 12 amino acids. CDR1 is GTSNPN and CDR2 is SVGIG in the germline V gene (reference sequence). CDR3 DNA, as far as it was read: TGTGCCTGGAAGAAGGTCCTGGCACCG. Amino acid sequence: CAWKKVLAP. The complete CDR3 protein is CAWKKVLAPLFF.

The CDR3 sequence is CASSARAGGNEQFF. The sequenced part of the CDR3 DNA is TGTGCCAGCAGCGCCCGAGCCGGGGGCAATGAG. This rearrangement joins TRBV7-9 to TRBJ2-1; D may be TRBD2 (6 bases). The read gets to within 3 residues of the CDR3 end, and the germline J gene fills in the rest. Trimming left V 5 bases short and J 6 bases short, with 14 bases between. This CDR3 has 14 amino acids. CDR1 is SEHNR, CDR2 FQNEAQ, per germline (reference sequence).